The T cell receptor (beta chain) under discussion was sequenced for a study of PD-1 blockade in mismatch repair-deficient tumors. Assay: immunoSEQ multiplex PCR; the TCRdb copy retains only in-frame clones and omits some. The sample lists 120,000 or so clones; approximately 90% were seen once. The CDR3 spans 12 residues. CDR1 is KGHSH, CDR2 LQKENI, per germline. Trimming shortened V by 4 bases and J by 0 bases, and 3 bases separated the two germline ends. The material sequenced was peripheral blood, taken 44 weeks after starting pembrolizumab. The chain has TRBV18 and TRBJ1-1; D remains ambiguous. The receptor was derived from an adult with mismatch repair-deficient cancer. The chain's CDR3 is CASSRMNTEAFF. In DNA form, the CDR3 reads TGTGCCAGCTCACGGATGAACACTGAAGCTTTCTTT.